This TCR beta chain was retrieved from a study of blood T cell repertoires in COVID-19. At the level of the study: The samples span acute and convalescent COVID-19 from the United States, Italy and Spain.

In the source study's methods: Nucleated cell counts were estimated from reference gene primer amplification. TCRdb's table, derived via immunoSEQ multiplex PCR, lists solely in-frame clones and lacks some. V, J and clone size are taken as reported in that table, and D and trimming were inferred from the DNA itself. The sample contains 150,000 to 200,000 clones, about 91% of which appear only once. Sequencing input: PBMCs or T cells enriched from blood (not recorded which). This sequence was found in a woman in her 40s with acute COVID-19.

CDR3 sequence: CASSYSTSGRNEQYF. The CDR3, as DNA: TGTGCCAGCAGTTACTCAACTAGCGGGAGGAACGAGCAGTACTTC. The chain uses TRBV6-5 and TRBJ2-7, with 12 bases matching TRBD2. Losses at the gene ends were 0 bases for V and 5 bases for J; bases not matched to a gene: 2. The CDR3 contains 15 residues. Germline CDR1 MNHEY, CDR2 SVGAGI.